A selection of T cell receptor beta chains follows, all from one sample in a study of hypomethylating agent response in myelodysplastic syndrome. Sequenced by immunoSEQ multiplex PCR; TCRdb stores in-frame clones only, minus some. This table holds about 4,500 clones, 75% to 90% found once. The sequenced sample was bone marrow, obtained before or after starting hypomethylating agent treatment for myelodysplastic syndrome (not recorded which). These receptors came from a human donor with myelodysplastic syndrome. The CDR3 runs from the conserved cysteine through the conserved F or W. The order of the fields is V gene, J gene, D gene, clone size, CDR3 protein, CDR3 DNA. A D gene is named only where the DNA matches it firmly. Size values are once, few and many counts, or a class for expanded clones, and some rows have none.

TRBV6-5	TRBJ2-7	.	.	CASSSETRITIYEQYF	TGTGCCAGCAGTTCCGAAACCAGGATCACGATCTACGAGCAGTACTTC
TRBV6-5	TRBJ1-2	.	.	CASSPIGVYGYTF	TGTGCCAGCAGTCCCATTGGGGTATATGGCTACACCTTC
TRBV5-1	TRBJ2-3	TRBD2	.	CASSLGLAGGNIRDTQYF	TGCGCCAGCAGCTTAGGACTAGCGGGGGGCAATATTAGAGATACGCAGTATTTT
TRBV19	TRBJ1-5	.	.	CASSITAYSNQPQHF	TGTGCCAGTAGTATAACAGCCTATAGCAATCAGCCCCAGCATTTT
TRBV5-1	TRBJ2-7	.	.	CASSLEVGLVYF	TGCGCCAGCAGCTTGGAGGTGGGACTTGTTTACTTC
TRBV6-5	TRBJ1-4	TRBD1	.	CASSYSWQGDEKLFF	TGTGCCAGCAGTTACTCATGGCAGGGGGATGAAAAACTGTTTTTT
TRBV7-8	TRBJ2-3	TRBD1	.	CASSERGGAFGDTQYF	TGTGCCAGCAGTGAAAGAGGGGGCGCATTCGGAGATACGCAGTATTTT
TRBV2	TRBJ1-2	.	.	CASRGPLEAEYGYTF	TGTGCCAGCAGGGGGCCGCTCGAGGCCGAATATGGCTACACCTTC
TRBV11-3	TRBJ2-1	TRBD2	.	CASSSRGGGINNEQFF	TGTGCCAGCAGTTCGCGCGGGGGGGGCATTAACAATGAGCAGTTCTTC
TRBV6-5	TRBJ1-2	.	medium-sized	CASSYVGSGYTF	TGTGCCAGCAGTTACGTGGGGAGTGGCTACACCTTC
TRBV6-5	TRBJ2-7	.	.	CASSYAPGYEQYF	TGTGCCAGCAGTTACGCCCCCGGGTACGAGCAGTACTTC
TRBV25-1	TRBJ1-1	.	.	CASSEYRGGVNTEAFF	TGTGCCAGCAGTGAATACAGAGGGGGGGTGAACACTGAAGCTTTCTTT
TRBV7-6	TRBJ2-7	TRBD1	.	CASSVGTGRNYEQYF	TGTGCCAGCAGCGTCGGGACAGGGCGAAACTACGAGCAGTACTTC
TRBV7-9	TRBJ2-5	.	.	CASSLLGGQETQYF	TGTGCCAGCAGCTTACTCGGCGGTCAAGAGACCCAGTACTTC
TRBV5-6	TRBJ1-2	.	.	CASRQGAAGDYGYTF	TGTGCCAGCAGGCAGGGCGCAGCCGGGGACTATGGCTACACCTTC
TRBV7-2	TRBJ2-1	TRBD2	.	CASSLFSSGVDEQFF	TGTGCCAGCAGCTTATTTTCCAGCGGGGTGGATGAGCAGTTCTTC
TRBV11-2	TRBJ1-6	.	.	CASSVDLVRFNSPLHF	TGTGCCAGCAGCGTCGACCTCGTTAGGTTCAATTCACCCCTCCACTTT
TRBV9	TRBJ2-3	TRBD2	.	CASSVRLAGDTDTQYF	TGTGCCAGCAGCGTTCGACTAGCGGGGGACACAGATACGCAGTATTTT
TRBV6-1	TRBJ2-2	.	.	CASRGTNTGELFF	TGTGCCAGCAGGGGAACGAACACCGGGGAGCTGTTTTTT
TRBV7-9	TRBJ2-7	.	.	CASSRGYEQYF	TGTGCCAGCTCCCGGGGCTACGAGCAGTACTTC
TRBV13	TRBJ1-2	TRBD1	.	CASSLGQGGRPYGYTF	TGTGCCAGCAGCTTAGGCCAGGGGGGGAGGCCCTATGGCTACACCTTC
TRBV18	TRBJ2-3	.	few	CASFSTDTQYF	TGTGCCAGCTTTAGCACAGATACGCAGTATTTT
TRBV19	TRBJ2-7	.	.	CASSMGVNYEQYF	TGTGCCAGTAGTATGGGGGTAAACTACGAGCAGTACTTC
TRBV6-5	TRBJ2-1	TRBD2	.	CASSYSVTSSRDEQFF	TGTGCCAGCAGTTACTCGGTGACTAGCTCGCGCGATGAGCAGTTCTTC
TRBV6-5	TRBJ2-7	TRBD1	.	CASRGTGGKSYEQYF	TGTGCCAGCAGGGGGACAGGGGGCAAATCCTACGAGCAGTACTTC
TRBV6-4	TRBJ1-2	.	.	CASSPDRTTLYGYTF	TGTGCCAGCAGTCCAGACAGAACGACCCTGTATGGCTACACCTTC
TRBV12-5	TRBJ2-4	.	.	CASGPQGNIQYF	TGTGCTAGTGGACCCCAGGGGAACATTCAGTACTTC
TRBV5-4	TRBJ2-7	.	.	CASSLFGTGNYEQYF	TGTGCCAGCAGCTTGTTCGGAACAGGGAACTACGAGCAGTACTTC
TRBV18	TRBJ1-2	TRBD1	.	CASSRPTGSGYGYTF	TGTGCCAGCTCACGGCCGACAGGGAGCGGCTATGGCTACACCTTC
TRBV5-4	TRBJ1-4	TRBD1	.	CASSSEGAPNEKLFF	TGTGCCAGCAGCTCGGAGGGGGCACCTAATGAAAAACTGTTTTTT
TRBV9	TRBJ1-1	.	.	CASSVGDSSPYTEAFF	TGTGCCAGCAGCGTAGGAGACAGTAGTCCGTACACTGAAGCTTTCTTT
TRBV6-5	TRBJ1-2	.	.	CASSRRQNYYGYTF	TGTGCCAGCAGCCGCAGACAGAACTACTATGGCTACACCTTC
TRBV5-1	TRBJ1-1	.	.	CASSSPPSKAFF	TGCGCCAGCAGCTCCCCCCCGTCGAAAGCTTTCTTT
TRBV28	TRBJ1-2	.	.	CASRYLDRDNYGYTF	TGTGCCAGCCGATATTTGGACAGAGACAACTATGGCTACACCTTC
TRBV6-5	TRBJ1-6	.	.	CASSYIRGVEGSPLHF	TGTGCCAGCAGTTACATTAGGGGCGTTGAGGGTTCACCCCTCCACTTT
TRBV6-5	TRBJ1-5	.	.	CASSYIGLGQPQHF	TGTGCCAGCAGTTACATAGGGTTAGGGCAGCCCCAGCATTTT
TRBV15	TRBJ2-5	TRBD2	.	CATSRDPAPGGQYF	TGTGCCACCAGCAGAGATCCGGCGCCGGGGGGGCAGTACTTC
TRBV28	TRBJ2-2	TRBD1	.	CASRQPSGTGDTGELFF	TGTGCCAGCAGGCAGCCTTCCGGGACAGGGGACACCGGGGAGCTGTTTTTT
TRBV10-3	TRBJ2-1	.	.	CAISEFGGDEQFF	TGTGCCATCAGTGAGTTCGGGGGCGATGAGCAGTTCTTC
TRBV30	TRBJ1-3	TRBD1	few	CAWSVQGWDSEISGNTIYF	TGTGCCTGGAGTGTACAGGGCTGGGACAGCGAAATCTCTGGAAACACCATATATTTT
TRBV5-1	TRBJ2-5	TRBD2	.	CASSLVLALETQYF	TGCGCCAGCAGCTTGGTACTAGCGCTAGAGACCCAGTACTTC
TRBV7-9	TRBJ1-1	.	.	CASSWDGNTEAFF	TGTGCCAGCAGCTGGGACGGGAACACTGAAGCTTTCTTT